The 7 T cell receptor beta chains reported below all come from one sample, sequenced in a study of T cells after posttransplantation cyclophosphamide. Cyclophosphamide on days +3 and +4 followed busulfan-fludarabine conditioning and a marrow graft. The table came from immunoSEQ multiplex PCR; TCRdb's copy has only in-frame clones and leaves some out. The repertoire consists of about 6,700 clones, none detected only once. Sequencing used PBMCs, obtained after an allogeneic stem cell transplant with post-transplant cyclophosphamide. The receptors here all came from a young adult male patient who received an allogeneic stem cell transplant from an unrelated donor, was CMV-positive, and had acute and chronic GVHD. Some of these T cells may belong to the graft donor.

By sample fraction, this clone is medium-sized. V and J are TRBV5-1 and TRBJ2-1; no firm D call. The germline V gene has CDR1 SGHRS and CDR2 YFSETQ. This CDR3 has 12 residues. Trimming cost V 1 base and J 7 bases, with 6 bases left between them. CDR3 sequence reads: CASSLTENEQFF. CDR3 sequence (DNA): TGCGCCAGCAGCTTGACCGAGAATGAGCAGTTCTTC.

This clone was observed many times. This chain uses TRBV19 with TRBJ2-7; 9 nucleotides line up with TRBD2. CDR3 length equals 17 residues. Germline V lookup: CDR1 LNHDA, CDR2 SQIVND (reference sequence). V was clipped by 0 bases and J by 2 bases; unmatched bases: 8. CDR3 protein: CASSIEVSSGVAYEQYF. The DNA for the CDR3 is TGTGCCAGTAGTATAGAAGTCTCTAGCGGGGTAGCCTACGAGCAGTACTTC.

This clone appeared many times. The V and J genes are TRBV7-2 and TRBJ2-7; the match to TRBD1 covers 8 bases. Germline V gene data show CDR1 as SGHTA and CDR2 as FQGNSA. The V segment lost 5 bases and the J segment 4 bases; nucleotides outside the gene matches: 7. This CDR3 comprises 14 residues. The CDR3 DNA reads TGTGCCAGCAGCCCAGGGGACAGGCTGTACGAGCAGTACTTC. Translation gives CASSPGDRLYEQYF.

This clone was detected many times. The rearrangement links TRBV5-1 to TRBJ1-6; D gene unclear. V was cut by 0 bases and J by 4 bases, with 5 bases left in between. The CDR3 covers 14 residues. CDR1 and CDR2 from the germline V gene are SGHRS and YFSETQ. The chain's CDR3 is CASSLDGYNSPLHF. CDR3 coding DNA: TGCGCCAGCAGCTTGGACGGGTATAATTCACCCCTCCACTTT.

This clone counts as medium-sized (0.01 to 0.1%). J is TRBJ2-3 and V is TRBV7-8, with 9 bases that match TRBD2. V shed 2 bases, J shed 3 bases, and the junction held 9 bases outside the gene matches. CDR3 length equals 17 residues. CDR1 SGHVS and CDR2 FQNEAQ come from the germline V gene. The CDR3 loop is CASSLRVAGDGTDTQYF. The DNA for the CDR3 is TGTGCCAGCAGCTTACGTGTAGCGGGAGATGGGACAGATACGCAGTATTTT.

This clone was observed many times. CDR3 bases: TGTGCCAGCAGCCACAGCCCGGGGACTCCCGGGGAGCAGTACTTC. Translating gives CASSHSPGTPGEQYF. The chain recombines TRBV11-2 with TRBJ2-7; tentative D call: TRBD2 (6 bases). In germline, CDR1 is SGHAT, CDR2 FQNNGV. Trimming took off 5 bases at V and 7 bases at J, with 21 bases between the two ends. The CDR3 has 15 amino acids.

This clone is classed as medium-sized. The sample holds other DNA sequences that translate to the same CDR3. The V gene is TRBV10-1, the J gene TRBJ1-3; D is undetermined. The CDR3 is 17 residues long. Per the germline V gene, CDR1 is WNHNN and CDR2 is SYGVQD (reference sequence). V was shortened by 0 bases and J by 0 bases, with 12 bases between the two germline ends. CDR3 nucleotide sequence: TGCGCCAGCAGTGAGTCGTTAACGGAGAGCTCTGGAAACACCATATATTTT. Protein product: CASSESLTESSGNTIYF.